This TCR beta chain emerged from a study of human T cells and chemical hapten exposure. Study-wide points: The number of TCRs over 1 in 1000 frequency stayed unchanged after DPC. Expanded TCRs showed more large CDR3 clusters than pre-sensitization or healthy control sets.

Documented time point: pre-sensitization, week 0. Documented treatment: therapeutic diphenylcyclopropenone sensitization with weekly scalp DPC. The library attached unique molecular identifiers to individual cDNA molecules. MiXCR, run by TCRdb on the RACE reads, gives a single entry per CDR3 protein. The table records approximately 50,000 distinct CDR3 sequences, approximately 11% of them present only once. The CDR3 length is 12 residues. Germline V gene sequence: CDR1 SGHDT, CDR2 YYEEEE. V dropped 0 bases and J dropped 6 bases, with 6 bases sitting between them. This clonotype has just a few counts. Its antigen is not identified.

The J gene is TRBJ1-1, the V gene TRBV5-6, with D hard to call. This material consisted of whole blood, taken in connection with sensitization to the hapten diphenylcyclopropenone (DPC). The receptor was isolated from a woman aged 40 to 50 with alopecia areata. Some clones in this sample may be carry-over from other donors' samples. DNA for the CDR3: TGTGCCAGCAGCTTGGTTCAGGCTGAAGCTTTCTTT. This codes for CASSLVQAEAFF.